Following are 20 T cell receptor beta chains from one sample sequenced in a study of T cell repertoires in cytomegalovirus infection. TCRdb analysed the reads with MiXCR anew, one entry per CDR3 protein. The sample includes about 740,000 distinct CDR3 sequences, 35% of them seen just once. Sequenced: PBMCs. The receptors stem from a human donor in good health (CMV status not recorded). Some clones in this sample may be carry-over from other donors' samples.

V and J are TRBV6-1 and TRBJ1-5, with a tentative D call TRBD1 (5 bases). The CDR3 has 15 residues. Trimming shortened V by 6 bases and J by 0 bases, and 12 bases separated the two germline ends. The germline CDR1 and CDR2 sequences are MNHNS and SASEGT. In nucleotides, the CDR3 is TGTGCCAGCAGCGCCGACGGACATAGCAATCAGCCCCAGCATTTT. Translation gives CASSADGHSNQPQHF.

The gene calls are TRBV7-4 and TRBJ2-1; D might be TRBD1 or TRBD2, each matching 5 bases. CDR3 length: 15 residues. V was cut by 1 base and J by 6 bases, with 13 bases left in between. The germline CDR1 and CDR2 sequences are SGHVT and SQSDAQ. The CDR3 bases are TGTGCCAGCAGCTTAGTTAGAGGGGAACGCAATGAGCAGTTCTTC. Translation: CASSLVRGERNEQFF. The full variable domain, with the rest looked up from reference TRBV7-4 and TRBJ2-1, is GAGVSQSPRYKVAKRGRDVALRCDSISGHVTLYWYRQTLGQGSEVLTYSQSDAQRDKSGRPSGRFSAERPERSVSTLKIQRTEQGDSAVYLCASSLVRGERNEQFFGPGTRLTVL.

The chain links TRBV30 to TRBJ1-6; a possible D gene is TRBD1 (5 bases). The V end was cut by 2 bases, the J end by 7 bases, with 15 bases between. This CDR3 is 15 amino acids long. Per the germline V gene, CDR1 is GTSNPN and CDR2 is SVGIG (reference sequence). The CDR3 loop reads CAWSPPGALNSPLHF. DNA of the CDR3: TGTGCCTGGAGTCCACCCGGGGCACTGAATTCACCCCTCCACTTT.

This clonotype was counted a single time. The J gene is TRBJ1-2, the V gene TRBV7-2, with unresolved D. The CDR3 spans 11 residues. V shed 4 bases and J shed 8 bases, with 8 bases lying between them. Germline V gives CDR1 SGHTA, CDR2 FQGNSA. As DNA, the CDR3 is TGTGCCAGCAGCTCGCGGAGAGGCTACACCTTC. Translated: CASSSRRGYTF.

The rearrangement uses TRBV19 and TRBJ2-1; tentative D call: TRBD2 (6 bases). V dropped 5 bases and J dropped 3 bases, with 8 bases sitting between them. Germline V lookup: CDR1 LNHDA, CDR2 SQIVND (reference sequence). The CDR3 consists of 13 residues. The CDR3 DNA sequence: TGTGCCAGTAGTCTAGCGTTCTACAATGAGCAGTTCTTC. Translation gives CASSLAFYNEQFF. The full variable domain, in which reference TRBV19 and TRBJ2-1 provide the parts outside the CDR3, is DGGITQSPKYLFRKEGQNVTLSCEQNLNHDAMYWYRQDPGQGLRLIYYSQIVNDFQKGDIAEGYSVSREKKESFPLTVTSAQKNPTAFYLCASSLAFYNEQFFGPGTRLTVL.

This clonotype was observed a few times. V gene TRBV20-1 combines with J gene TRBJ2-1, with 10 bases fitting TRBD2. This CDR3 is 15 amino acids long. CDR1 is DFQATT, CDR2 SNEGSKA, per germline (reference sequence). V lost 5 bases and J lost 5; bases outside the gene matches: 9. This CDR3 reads CSAPAGTSADNEQFF. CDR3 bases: TGCAGTGCTCCGGCCGGGACTAGCGCTGACAATGAGCAGTTCTTC.

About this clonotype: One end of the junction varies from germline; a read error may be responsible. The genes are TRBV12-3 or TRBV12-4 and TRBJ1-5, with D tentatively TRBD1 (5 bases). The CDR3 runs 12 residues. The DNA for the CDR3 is TGTGCCAGCAGTCCCGGACATCACCCCCAGCATTTT. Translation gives CASSPGHHPQHF.

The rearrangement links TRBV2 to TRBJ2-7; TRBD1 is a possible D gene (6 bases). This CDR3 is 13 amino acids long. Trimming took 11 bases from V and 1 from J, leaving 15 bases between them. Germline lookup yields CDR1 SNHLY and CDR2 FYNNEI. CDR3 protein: CAGHQGQSYEQYF. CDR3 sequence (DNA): TGTGCCGGACATCAGGGGCAATCCTACGAGCAGTACTTC.

The CDR3 sequence: CASSSDFTDTQYF. CDR3 nucleotides: TGTGCCAGCAGTTCTGACTTCACAGATACGCAGTATTTT. The V call is TRBV6-1, the J call TRBJ2-3; no firm D call. The CDR3 totals 13 residues. Per the germline V gene, CDR1 is MNHNS and CDR2 is SASEGT. Trimming stripped 5 bases from V and 2 bases from J, with 8 bases between.

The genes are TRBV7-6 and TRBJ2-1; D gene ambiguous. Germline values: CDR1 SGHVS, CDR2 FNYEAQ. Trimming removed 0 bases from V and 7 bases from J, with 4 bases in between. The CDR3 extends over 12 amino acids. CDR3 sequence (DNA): TGTGCCAGCAGCTTAGCCGAGAATGAGCAGTTCTTC. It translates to CASSLAENEQFF.

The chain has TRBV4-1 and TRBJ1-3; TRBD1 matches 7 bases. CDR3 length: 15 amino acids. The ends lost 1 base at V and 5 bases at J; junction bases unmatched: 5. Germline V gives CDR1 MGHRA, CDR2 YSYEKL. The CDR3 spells CASSQGQGARNTIYF. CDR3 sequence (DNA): TGCGCCAGCAGCCAAGGACAGGGAGCTAGAAACACCATATATTTT.

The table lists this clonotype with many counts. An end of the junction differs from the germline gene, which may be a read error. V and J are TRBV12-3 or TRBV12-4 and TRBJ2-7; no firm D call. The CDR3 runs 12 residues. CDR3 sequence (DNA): TGTGCCAGCAGCTTAGTTGCGTACGAGCAGTACTTC. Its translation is CASSLVAYEQYF.

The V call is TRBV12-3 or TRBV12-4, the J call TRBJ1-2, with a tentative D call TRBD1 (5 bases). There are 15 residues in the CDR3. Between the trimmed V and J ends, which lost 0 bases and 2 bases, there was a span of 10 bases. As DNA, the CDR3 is TGTGCCAGCAGTTTAGCTTCAGGGATCAACTATGGCTACACCTTC. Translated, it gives CASSLASGINYGYTF.

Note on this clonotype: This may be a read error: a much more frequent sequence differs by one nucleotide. CDR3 sequence (DNA): TGTGCCAGCAGCACTCCTGACAGGTGGCCTTCACCCCTCCACTTT. It codes for CASSTPDRWPSPLHF. The chain carries TRBV7-8 and TRBJ1-6, with D possibly matching TRBD1 (6 bases). This CDR3 is built from 15 residues. Germline assignment: CDR1 SGHVS and CDR2 FQNEAQ. V was trimmed by 5 bases and J by 9 bases, leaving 17 bases between them.

The CDR3 here is CSVGAGDGQPQHF. The CDR3, as DNA: TGCAGCGTTGGGGCGGGGGATGGACAGCCCCAGCATTTT. The V and J genes are TRBV29-1 and TRBJ1-5; D may be TRBD1 (5 bases). The CDR3 sequence is 13 residues long. Trimming took 4 bases from V and 7 from J, leaving 14 bases between them. CDR1 and CDR2 from the germline V gene are SQVTM and ANQGSEA.

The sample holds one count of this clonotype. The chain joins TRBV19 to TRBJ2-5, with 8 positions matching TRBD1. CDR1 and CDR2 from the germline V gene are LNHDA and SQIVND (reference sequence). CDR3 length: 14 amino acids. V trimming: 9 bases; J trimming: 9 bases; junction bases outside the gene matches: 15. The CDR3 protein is CASGVQGAAYSQYF. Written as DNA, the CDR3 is TGTGCCAGCGGAGTGCAGGGGGCAGCGTACTCCCAGTACTTC. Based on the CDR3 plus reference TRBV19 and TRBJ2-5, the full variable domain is DGGITQSPKYLFRKEGQNVTLSCEQNLNHDAMYWYRQDPGQGLRLIYYSQIVNDFQKGDIAEGYSVSREKKESFPLTVTSAQKNPTAFYLCASGVQGAAYSQYFGPGTRLLVL.

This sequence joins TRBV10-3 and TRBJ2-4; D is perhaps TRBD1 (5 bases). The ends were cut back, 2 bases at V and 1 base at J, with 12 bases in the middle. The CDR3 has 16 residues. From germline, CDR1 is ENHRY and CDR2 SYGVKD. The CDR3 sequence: CAISEKQGRAKNIQYF. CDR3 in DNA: TGTGCCATCAGTGAGAAGCAGGGAAGGGCCAAAAACATTCAGTACTTC.

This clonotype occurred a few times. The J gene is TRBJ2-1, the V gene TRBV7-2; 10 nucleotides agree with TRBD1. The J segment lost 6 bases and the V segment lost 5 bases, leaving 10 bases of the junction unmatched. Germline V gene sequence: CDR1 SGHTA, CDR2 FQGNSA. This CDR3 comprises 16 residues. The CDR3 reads CASSAGGWDRGNEQFF. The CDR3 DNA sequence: TGTGCCAGCAGCGCTGGGGGGTGGGACAGGGGCAATGAGCAGTTCTTC.

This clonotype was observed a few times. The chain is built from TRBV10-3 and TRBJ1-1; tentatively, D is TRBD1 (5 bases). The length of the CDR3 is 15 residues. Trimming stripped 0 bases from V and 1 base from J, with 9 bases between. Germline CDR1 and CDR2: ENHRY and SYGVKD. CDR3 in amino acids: CAISESRQKNTEAFF. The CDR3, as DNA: TGTGCCATCAGTGAGTCCCGACAGAAGAACACTGAAGCTTTCTTT.

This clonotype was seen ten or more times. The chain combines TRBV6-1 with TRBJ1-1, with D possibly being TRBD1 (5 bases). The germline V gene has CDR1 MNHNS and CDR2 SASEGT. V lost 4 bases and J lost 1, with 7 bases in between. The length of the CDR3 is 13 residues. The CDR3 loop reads CASSAGQNTEAFF. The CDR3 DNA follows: TGTGCCAGCAGTGCCGGACAGAACACTGAAGCTTTCTTT.